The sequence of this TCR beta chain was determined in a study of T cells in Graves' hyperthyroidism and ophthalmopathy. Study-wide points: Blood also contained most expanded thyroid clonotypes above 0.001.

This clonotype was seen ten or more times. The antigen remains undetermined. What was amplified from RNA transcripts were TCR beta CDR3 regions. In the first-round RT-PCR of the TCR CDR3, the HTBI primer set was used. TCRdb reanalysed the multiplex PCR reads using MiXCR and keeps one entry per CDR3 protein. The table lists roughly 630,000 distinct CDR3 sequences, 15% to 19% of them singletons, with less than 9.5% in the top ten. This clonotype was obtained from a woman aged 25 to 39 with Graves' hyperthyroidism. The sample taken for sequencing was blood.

CDR3: CASKEGRRESYTQYF. The CDR3 region has the DNA TGTGCCAGCAAGGAGGGCCGGCGGGAATCGTATACGCAGTATTTT. V and J are TRBV6-1 and TRBJ2-3; possibly TRBD2 for D (6 bases). V was trimmed by 7 bases and J by 7 bases, leaving 21 bases between them. The germline V gene has CDR1 MNHNS and CDR2 SASEGT. The CDR3 is made up of 15 amino acids.